This T cell receptor (beta chain) emerged from a study of blood T cell repertoires in COVID-19. Trimming removed 2 bases at V and 5 bases at J, with 9 bases between. The CDR3 sequence is 13 residues long. Germline V gene sequence: CDR1 KGHSH, CDR2 LQKENI. The data were produced by immunoSEQ multiplex PCR, yet TCRdb's version contains in-frame clones alone and is incomplete. This table holds approximately 230,000 clones, 88% found once. The J gene is TRBJ2-5, the V gene TRBV18; possible D gene TRBD2, 5 bases. This clonotype was sampled from a woman between 35 and 50 years old who had recovered from COVID-19. Sequences were obtained from peripheral blood. As DNA, the CDR3 is TGTGCCAGCTCACCAAACAGAGGGGAGACCCAGTACTTC. Translation gives CASSPNRGETQYF.